These 21 T cell receptor delta chains share one sample of origin, sequenced in a study of DNA immune sequencing with unique molecular identifiers. A 32-plex genomic DNA assay used primers for all 8 TRDV and 4 TRDJ genes. In approximately 3 barcoding PCR cycles, molecules received a 12-nucleotide UMI, then adapter PCR followed. TCRdb repeated clone calling on the multiplex PCR reads with CATT. The profile covers approximately 2,000 delta-chain clones, with 6.2% appearing a single time and about 56% taken by the ten largest. The specimen was gamma-delta T cells from buffy coat blood. These receptors were collected from a human donor in good health.

Worth noting for this clone: The protein TCRdb gives is from a much larger clone and does not agree with this DNA's translation at residue 17, likely a read error; the protein shown here comes from the DNA. This chain joins TRDV1 and TRDJ1; 12 bases match TRDD3. TCRdb leaves out the J gene; it was filled in here by matching the DNA to germline. Trimming cost V 2 bases and J 4 bases; bases outside gene matches: 35. Looked up from germline, CDR1 is TSWWSYY and CDR2 is QGS. The CDR3 has 26 residues. The CDR3 loop is CALGESAPYHPPHWGIHGIPLDKLIF. For the CDR3, the DNA is TGTGCTCTTGGGGAATCGGCCCCCTACCACCCCCCTCACTGGGGGATACACGGCATACCTCTCGATAAACTCATCTTT.

This clone was detected a few times. The TCRdb protein, from a much larger clone, departs from this DNA's translation at residue 5, likely by read error; the protein shown derives from the DNA. CDR3 DNA: TGTGCCTGTGACACGGTACTGGGGACTCTTCCCTACACCGATAAACTCATCTTT. Amino acid sequence: CACDTVLGTLPYTDKLIF. This chain connects TRDV2 to TRDJ1, with 7 bases fitting TRDD3. From germline, CDR1 is GEAIGNYY and CDR2 EKD. Trimming removed 1 base from V and 0 bases from J; junction bases left unmatched: 13. The CDR3 is 18 amino acids.

Notes on this clone: The protein given by TCRdb reflects a much larger clone and differs at residue 14 from this DNA's translation, likely from a read error; the protein shown is the DNA's translation. V is TRDV2 and J is TRDJ1, with 12 bases aligning to TRDD3. This CDR3 comprises 17 residues. From germline, CDR1 is GEAIGNYY and CDR2 EKD. As DNA, the CDR3 is TGTGCCTGTGACCCACTGGGGGATACAATCTCCACCGATATACTCATCTTT. Translated, it gives CACDPLGDTISTDILIF.

To note about this clone: A read error is the likely source, as a far larger clone sits one nucleotide away. This chain uses TRDV2 with TRDJ2; 9 nucleotides line up with TRDD3. The last part of the DNA fits TRDJ1 better; the J call may be wrong. CDR3 size: 17 residues. The germline gives CDR1 GEAIGNYY, CDR2 EKD. The CDR3 is CACDSVTGGGYTDKLIF. CDR3 DNA sequence: TGTGCCTGTGACTCAGTTACTGGGGGAGGATACACCGATAAACTCATCTTT.

To note about this clone: TCRdb pairs this DNA with a much larger clone's protein that differs at residue 22, likely a read error; the protein shown was translated from the DNA. J gene calling gave no result, while the V gene is TRDV1; the table's D call TRDD3 went unverified against the DNA. The CDR3 loop spans 24 amino acids. Germline V CDR1 and CDR2: TSWWSYY, QGS. The CDR3 nucleotides are TGTGCTCTTGGGGTGTCCCCCCTTGGCCCTGGGGATACGAGTACCCCTCCGTACACCGATAAAATCATCTTT. Amino acid sequence: CALGVSPLGPGDTSTPPYTDKIIF.

Within the sample, this clone is medium-sized (0.01 to 0.1%). The rearrangement uses TRDV2 and TRDJ2; the D call may be TRDD2 or TRDD3 (7 bases each). Germline values: CDR1 GEAIGNYY, CDR2 EKD. V lost 1 base, J lost 0 bases, and 26 bases lay in between. CDR3 size: 21 residues. DNA for the CDR3: TGTGCCTGTGACACGATTCCTACTGGGGCCCTGCACGGGGCTTTGACAGCACAACTCTTCTTT. This codes for CACDTIPTGALHGALTAQLFF.

The count of this clone is one. V usage is TRDV1 and J usage is TRDJ1; 9 bases are shared with TRDD3. TCRdb lists no J gene, so it was determined here by aligning the DNA to germline. Germline V gene data show CDR1 as TSWWSYY and CDR2 as QGS. Trimming cost V 5 bases and J 0 bases; bases outside gene matches: 37. The CDR3 has 26 residues. CDR3 residues: CALGPEQSPLGPGDTSTPPYTDKLIF. CDR3 coding DNA: TGTGCTCTTGGGCCCGAACAGTCCCCCCTTGGCCCTGGGGATACGAGTACCCCTCCGTACACCGATAAACTCATCTTT.

This clone was picked up a small number of times. A far larger clone is one base from this, pointing to a likely read error. This sample includes further DNA sequences coding for the same CDR3. The V and J genes are TRDV2 and TRDJ1; 7 bases match TRDD3. The CDR3 length is 13 residues. Germline CDR1 GEAIGNYY, CDR2 EKD. The trim removed 2 bases at V and 4 bases at J, leaving 3 bases unmatched. The chain's CDR3 is CACDNLGDDKLIF. The CDR3 region has the DNA TGTGCCTGTGACAACTTGGGGGACGATAAACTCATCTTT.

On this clone: Relative to the germline gene, one junction end is altered; a read error may explain this. The chain combines TRDV2 with TRDJ1; 8 bases map to TRDD3. This CDR3 is built from 19 residues. Germline V gives CDR1 GEAIGNYY, CDR2 EKD. The CDR3, as DNA: TGTGCCAGTGACCAGATACACAGTGGGGATACCCGACACACCGATAAACTCATCTTT. This sequence encodes CASDQIHSGDTRHTDKLIF.

This clone was found a few times. A far larger clone is one nucleotide away, so this likely arose from a read error. The V and J genes are TRDV2 and TRDJ1, with TRDD3 matching 7 bases. Germline loops: CDR1 GEAIGNYY, CDR2 EKD. The CDR3 has 17 amino acids. Losses at the gene ends were 7 bases for V and 0 bases for J; bases not matched to a gene: 16. CDR3 sequence (DNA): TGTGCCTGCTCCCTACTGGGGATCGAACCGGACACCGATAAACTCATCTTT. Translated, it gives CACSLLGIEPDTDKLIF.

This clone was detected a few times. The protein held in TCRdb is that of a much larger clone and does not match this DNA's translation at residue 13, likely because of a read error; the protein shown is translated from the DNA. The gene calls are TRDV2 and TRDJ1, with D hard to call. Germline-derived CDR1 and CDR2 are GEAIGNYY and EKD. This CDR3 has 15 amino acids. CDR3 sequence (DNA): TGTGCCTGTGACTCCCTGTACTCGTACACCGATAAACCCATCTTT. It translates to CACDSLYSYTDKPIF.

In regard to this clone: TCRdb pairs this DNA with a much larger clone's protein that differs at residue 15, likely a read error; the protein shown was translated from the DNA. The rearrangement uses TRDV1 and TRDJ1; 7 bases are shared with TRDD3. TCRdb gives no J gene; it was assigned here by matching the DNA to germline. The CDR3 spans 26 residues. J lost 4 bases, V lost 2 bases, and 40 bases had no gene match. The germline V gene encodes CDR1 TSWWSYY and CDR2 QGS. CDR3 sequence: CALGESAPYHPPHWRIRGIPLDKLIF. The CDR3 region has the DNA TGTGCTCTTGGGGAATCGGCCCCCTACCACCCCCCTCACTGGAGGATACGCGGCATACCTCTCGATAAACTCATCTTT.

Of note for this clone: Given a far larger clone just one base away, this is likely a sequencing read error. V usage is TRDV2 and J usage is TRDJ3; TRDD3 matches at 10 bases. Germline assignment: CDR1 GEAIGNYY and CDR2 EKD. The V gene end was trimmed by 0 bases and the J gene end by 2 bases; junction bases not matched to a gene: 9. The CDR3 runs to 20 residues. The CDR3 here is CACDTVLGDSQTWDTRQMFF. CDR3 in DNA: TGTGCCTGTGACACCGTACTGGGGGATTCGCAAACCTGGGACACCCGACAGATGTTTTTC.

This clone has more than one count but fewer than ten. The protein that TCRdb holds for this DNA derives from a much larger clone and differs from the translated DNA at residue 2, which likely indicates a read error; the protein shown here is translated from the DNA. This chain uses TRDV2 with TRDJ3; D is perhaps TRDD3 (6 bases). Germline CDR1 GEAIGNYY, CDR2 EKD. CDR3 length: 20 amino acids. In DNA form, the CDR3 reads TGTTCCTGTGACACCGTCTGGGGCACCTCGAGGTCCTGGGACACCCGACAGATGTTTTTC. Encoded protein: CSCDTVWGTSRSWDTRQMFF.

This clone was recorded at least ten times. The chain employs TRDV2 and TRDJ3; D is perhaps TRDD3 (5 bases). Trimming pared 4 bases from V and 0 bases from J, leaving 12 bases between. Looked up from germline, CDR1 is GEAIGNYY and CDR2 is EKD. The CDR3 is 17 residues long. CDR3 sequence (DNA): TGTGCCTGTGATCCGACTGGCAGCTCCTGGGACACCCGACAGATGTTTTTC. Translation: CACDPTGSSWDTRQMFF.

The V gene is uncalled and the J gene is TRDJ1; the table's TRDD3 call for D was not verified on the DNA. The CDR3 extends over 17 amino acids. The CDR3 sequence is CALGEVAGGRYTDKLIF. DNA for the CDR3: TGTGCTCTTGGGGAAGTCGCCGGGGGACGCTACACCGATAAACTCATCTTT.

Notes on this clone: A read error likely explains why the TCRdb protein, taken from a much larger clone, differs from this DNA's translation at residue 6; the protein shown is translated from the DNA. The chain has TRDV1 and TRDJ1; 9 bases map to TRDD3. The J gene, not given by TCRdb, was assigned here from a germline match of the nucleotide sequence. V lost 4 bases, J lost 0 bases, and 30 bases stayed unmatched. The CDR3 loop spans 24 amino acids. Germline values: CDR1 TSWWSYY, CDR2 QGS. The CDR3 loop is CALGVTPLGPGDTSTPPYTDKLIF. In nucleotides, the CDR3 is TGTGCTCTTGGGGTGACCCCCCTTGGCCCTGGGGATACGAGTACCCCTCCGTACACCGATAAACTCATCTTT.

Regarding this clone: This sequence may be a read error, since a much larger clone differs from it by one base. Within the sample, other DNA sequences also encode this same CDR3. The chain combines TRDV2 with TRDJ1; D remains unclear. This CDR3 is 16 amino acids long. Germline assignment: CDR1 GEAIGNYY and CDR2 EKD. The V end lost 3 bases, the J end lost 0 bases, and 16 bases lay between the germline ends. The DNA for the CDR3 is TGTGCCTGTGACCGAGAGCTGGAGGGTGACACCGATAAACTCATCTTT. This encodes CACDRELEGDTDKLIF.

This clone came up a few times. TCRdb attributes to this sequence the protein of a much larger clone, which differs from the DNA translation at residue 15; a read error is likely, and the protein displayed is translated from the DNA. The chain uses TRDV1 and TRDJ1; TRDD2 agrees at 8 bases. No J gene was available from TCRdb, and it was assigned here by a germline match of the DNA. The CDR3 loop spans 30 amino acids. V gave up 1 base and J gave up 0 bases; unmatched junction bases: 46. CDR1 and CDR2 (germline): TSWWSYY, QGS. The CDR3 here is CALGEQGPSPSYPWNGYWGFTPTYTDKLIF. The CDR3 region has the DNA TGTGCTCTTGGGGAACAAGGGCCCTCGCCTTCCTATCCGTGGAATGGCTATTGGGGGTTCACGCCCACATACACCGATAAACTCATCTTT.

Of note for this clone: Only one base separates this from a far larger clonotype, so it likely reflects a read error. This chain uses TRDV2 with TRDJ1; 7 positions match TRDD3. CDR1 is GEAIGNYY and CDR2 is EKD in the germline V gene. CDR3 size: 19 residues. CDR3 region: CACDTILPGDRPITNKLIF. The DNA for the CDR3 is TGTGCCTGTGATACCATTCTACCGGGGGATCGCCCTATCACCAATAAACTCATCTTT.

Concerning this clone: This sequence is one base from a far larger clone and is likely a read error. Other DNA variants within this sample encode the same CDR3. V and J are TRDV2 and TRDJ3; 13 bases are a match to TRDD3. The CDR3 covers 21 residues. With 4 bases clipped from V and 0 bases from J, the junction kept 11 bases outside the gene matches. From germline, CDR1 is GEAIGNYY and CDR2 EKD. In DNA form, the CDR3 reads TGTGCCTGTGATAGCGTACTGGGGGATACGTCCGGCTCCTGGGACACCCGACAGATGTTTTTC. This encodes CACDSVLGDTSGSWDTRQMFF.